The 2 T cell receptor beta chains reported below all come from one sample, sequenced in a study of T cell responses to AZD1222 COVID-19 vaccine. Profiling relied on immunoSEQ multiplex PCR, and the TCRdb table lists in-frame clones only, not all of them. The data contain some 80,000 clones, more than 80% of them seen just once; the ten biggest clones take up approximately 5.7%. Sequencing used peripheral blood, obtained on day 0 of AZD1222 vaccination. These receptors all stem from an adult in good health.

The chain joins TRBV19 to TRBJ1-1; D gene unclear. Germline-derived CDR1 and CDR2 are LNHDA and SQIVND (reference sequence). V was trimmed by 4 bases and J by 7 bases, leaving 7 bases between them. CDR3 length: 11 amino acids. The CDR3 here is CASSTRSEAFF. The CDR3 coding sequence is TGTGCCAGTAGTACCAGAAGTGAAGCTTTCTTT.

The V gene is TRBV6-5, the J gene TRBJ2-3; maybe TRBD2 (6 bases). Trimming stripped 5 bases from V and 8 bases from J, with 14 bases between. This CDR3 spans 13 amino acids. Germline-derived CDR1 and CDR2 are MNHEY and SVGAGI. The CDR3 protein is CASSTPGVGTQYF. DNA for the CDR3: TGTGCCAGCAGTACTCCGGGGGTGGGTACGCAGTATTTT.